Listed below are T cell receptor beta chains from one sample, sequenced in a study of T cell responses to AZD1222 COVID-19 vaccine. Here immunoSEQ multiplex PCR was the method, and the copy in TCRdb shows in-frame clones only, minus some. The sample holds 59,000 or so clones, roughly four fifths seen once. The material was peripheral blood, obtained on day 0 of AZD1222 vaccination. The receptors derive from an adult in good health. Each CDR3 is given with its conserved first and last residue. The order of the fields is V gene, CDR3 length, J gene, clone size, D gene, CDR3 DNA, CDR3 protein. D genes are given only for firm matches. The listing skips clone size in some rows; elsewhere it reads once, few, many or a size class.

v_gene: TRBV11-2
len: 14
j_gene: TRBJ2-7
abundance: NA
d_gene: TRBD2
CDR3nt: TGTGCCAGCAGCTCCGGGACTAGCGGCTACGAGCAGTACTTC
CDR3aa: CASSSGTSGYEQYF

v_gene: TRBV3-1/TRBV3-2
len: 19
j_gene: TRBJ2-3
abundance: NA
d_gene: TRBD2
CDR3nt: TGTGCCAGCAGCCAAGGCAGGCGCCTAGCGGGAGTTAGGACAGATACGCAGTATTTT
CDR3aa: CASSQGRRLAGVRTDTQYF

v_gene: TRBV5-4
len: 15
j_gene: TRBJ2-2
abundance: few
d_gene: TRBD1
CDR3nt: TGTGCCAGCAGCTTAGACAGGGGTGGGTCCGGGGAGCTGTTTTTT
CDR3aa: CASSLDRGGSGELFF

v_gene: TRBV3-1/TRBV3-2
len: 14
j_gene: TRBJ1-3
abundance: few
d_gene: NA
CDR3nt: TGTGCCAGCAGCCCAGAGTGGCTTGGGCGGACCATATATTTT
CDR3aa: CASSPEWLGRTIYF

v_gene: TRBV7-8
len: 16
j_gene: TRBJ1-1
abundance: NA
d_gene: TRBD1
CDR3nt: TGTGCCAGCAGCGCCCCGGACGGGACAGAGAACACTGAAGCTTTCTTT
CDR3aa: CASSAPDGTENTEAFF

v_gene: TRBV4-1
len: 15
j_gene: TRBJ2-1
abundance: NA
d_gene: TRBD1
CDR3nt: TGCGCCAGCAGCCAAGGTAGGGGGCTAGGGAATGAGCAGTTCTTC
CDR3aa: CASSQGRGLGNEQFF

v_gene: TRBV15
len: 15
j_gene: TRBJ2-7
abundance: NA
d_gene: TRBD2
CDR3nt: TGTGCCACCAGCAGAGTCGGTAGCGGGAGTAACGAGCAGTACTTC
CDR3aa: CATSRVGSGSNEQYF

v_gene: TRBV12-3/TRBV12-4
len: 13
j_gene: TRBJ1-2
abundance: NA
d_gene: NA
CDR3nt: TGTGCCAGCAGTGGTTGGGGGGGGTATGGCTACACCTTC
CDR3aa: CASSGWGGYGYTF

v_gene: TRBV7-3
len: 18
j_gene: TRBJ2-2
abundance: NA
d_gene: TRBD2
CDR3nt: TGTGCCAGCAGCGCGACTAGCGGGGGGGTGTTAAACACCGGGGAGCTGTTTTTT
CDR3aa: CASSATSGGVLNTGELFF

v_gene: TRBV6-5
len: 15
j_gene: TRBJ1-2
abundance: NA
d_gene: NA
CDR3nt: TGTGCCAGCAGTCCACAGGCAGGGGTAATAAAGGGCTACACCTTC
CDR3aa: CASSPQAGVIKGYTF

v_gene: TRBV6-5
len: 14
j_gene: TRBJ1-5
abundance: NA
d_gene: TRBD1
CDR3nt: TGTGCCAGCAGCCAAGGGACAGGTTATCAGCCCCAGCATTTT
CDR3aa: CASSQGTGYQPQHF

v_gene: TRBV27
len: 15
j_gene: TRBJ1-2
abundance: NA
d_gene: TRBD1
CDR3nt: TGTGCCAGCAGTTTAATGCAGGGGGACTACTATGGCTACACCTTC
CDR3aa: CASSLMQGDYYGYTF

v_gene: TRBV19
len: 15
j_gene: TRBJ2-1
abundance: NA
d_gene: NA
CDR3nt: TGTGCCAGTAGTATCAAACAGGGTAGTTTCAATGAGCAGTTCTTC
CDR3aa: CASSIKQGSFNEQFF

v_gene: TRBV30
len: 15
j_gene: TRBJ2-1
abundance: NA
d_gene: NA
CDR3nt: TGTGCCTGGAGTTATCTGGGAGGCTTCTACAATGAGCAGTTCTTC
CDR3aa: CAWSYLGGFYNEQFF

v_gene: TRBV7-7
len: 13
j_gene: TRBJ1-3
abundance: NA
d_gene: NA
CDR3nt: TGTGCTAGCAGCCCGTTAGATGGAAACACCATATATTTT
CDR3aa: CASSPLDGNTIYF

v_gene: TRBV6-2/TRBV6-3
len: 14
j_gene: TRBJ1-5
abundance: NA
d_gene: NA
CDR3nt: TGTGCCAGCAGTTACACAGGCCGCAATCAGCCCCAGCATTTT
CDR3aa: CASSYTGRNQPQHF

v_gene: TRBV18
len: 15
j_gene: TRBJ2-7
abundance: few
d_gene: NA
CDR3nt: TGTGCCAGCTCCCTAAATCCCGTTTTACGCTACGAGCAGTACTTC
CDR3aa: CASSLNPVLRYEQYF

v_gene: TRBV18
len: 15
j_gene: TRBJ1-2
abundance: NA
d_gene: TRBD1
CDR3nt: TGTGCCAGCTCACCCATGGACAACAGGGGCTATGGCTACACCTTC
CDR3aa: CASSPMDNRGYGYTF